Below are 17 T cell receptor beta chains sequenced from a single sample in a study of T cell repertoires in ileal Crohn's disease. The table came from immunoSEQ multiplex PCR; TCRdb's copy has only in-frame clones and leaves some out. The sample carries 13,000 to 15,000 clones, around four fifths recorded once. The sequenced sample was ileal tissue. These receptors were obtained from an adult with Crohn's disease.

The chain employs TRBV9 and TRBJ1-1; D is possibly TRBD1 (5 bases). This CDR3 has 14 residues. Trimming removed 2 bases from V and 3 bases from J, with 11 bases in between. CDR1 and CDR2 (germline): SGDLS, YYNGEE. CDR3 nucleotide sequence: TGTGCCAGCAGCGTCAGGGTCGGAGACACTGAAGCTTTCTTT. This translates into CASSVRVGDTEAFF.

The chain uses TRBV7-2 and TRBJ2-5; a weak D match, TRBD2 (5 bases). Germline V lookup: CDR1 SGHTA, CDR2 FQGNSA. The V end was cut by 1 base, the J end by 1 base, with 7 bases between. CDR3 length: 14 residues. CDR3 residues: CASSLGGLQETQYF. The CDR3 DNA follows: TGTGCCAGCAGCTTAGGAGGGCTCCAAGAGACCCAGTACTTC.

This clone showed up just once. V and J are TRBV5-4 and TRBJ2-5, with 9 bases that match TRBD2. This CDR3 is built from 16 residues. J gave up 5 bases and V 4 bases, and 12 bases lay outside the gene matches. CDR1 and CDR2 (germline): SGHNT, YYREEE (reference sequence). CDR3 protein: CASSPWRGGRLETQYF. CDR3 DNA sequence: TGTGCCAGCAGCCCCTGGCGGGGGGGCCGTCTTGAGACCCAGTACTTC.

J is TRBJ1-1 and V is TRBV2; D perhaps matches TRBD1 (6 bases). The CDR3 covers 15 residues. Trimming removed 3 bases from V and 3 bases from J, with 14 bases in between. CDR1 SNHLY and CDR2 FYNNEI come from the germline V gene. The CDR3 DNA reads as TGTGCCAGCAGTGACCCCGGGACAAGGGACACTGAAGCTTTCTTT. Its protein is CASSDPGTRDTEAFF.

The chain has TRBV5-4 and TRBJ2-7; weak D call: TRBD2 (6 bases). Trimming stripped 1 base from V and 2 bases from J, with 13 bases between. The germline gives CDR1 SGHNT, CDR2 YYREEE (reference sequence). CDR3 size: 15 residues. The CDR3 reads CASSLRPSEPYEQYF. The CDR3, as DNA: TGTGCCAGCAGCTTGCGCCCTAGCGAACCCTACGAGCAGTACTTC.

This clone occurred a few times. This sequence joins TRBV11-2 and TRBJ2-1; D may be TRBD1 (6 bases). V lost 2 bases to trimming and J lost 7 bases, with 9 bases between them. CDR1 and CDR2 (germline): SGHAT, FQNNGV. The CDR3 is 13 amino acids. CDR3 bases: TGTGCCAGCAGCTTACATCAGGGGAATGAGCAGTTCTTC. It codes for CASSLHQGNEQFF.

The chain uses TRBV2 and TRBJ2-7; the match to TRBD1 covers 7 bases. The germline gives CDR1 SNHLY, CDR2 FYNNEI. The length of the CDR3 is 12 residues. The junction had 5 bases not matched to a gene; V was cut back by 9 bases and J by 3 bases. The DNA of the CDR3 is TGTGCCAGTTCCCAGGGGGACTACGAGCAGTACTTC. This sequence encodes CASSQGDYEQYF. Drawing the rest from reference TRBV2 and TRBJ2-7, the complete variable domain is EPEVTQTPSHQVTQMGQEVILRCVPISNHLYFYWYRQILGQKVEFLVSFYNNEISEKSEIFDDQFSVERPDGSNFTLKIRSTKLEDSAMYFCASSQGDYEQYFGPGTRLTVT.

As DNA, the CDR3 is TGCGCCAGCAGCTTGGTAGTTTTGGACAGGGGATTTTACGAGCAGTACTTC. It specifies CASSLVVLDRGFYEQYF. The rearrangement uses TRBV5-1 and TRBJ2-7; 9 bases are a match to TRBD1. The V segment lost 0 bases and the J segment 4 bases; nucleotides outside the gene matches: 11. This CDR3 region has 17 residues. The V gene's germline CDR1 is SGHRS and CDR2 YFSETQ.

The chain couples TRBV27 to TRBJ1-6; D is perhaps TRBD1 (6 bases). The length of the CDR3 is 14 residues. Germline CDR1 MNHEY, CDR2 SMNVEV (reference sequence). Trimming removed 4 bases at V and 7 bases at J, with 11 bases between. CDR3 DNA sequence: TGTGCCAGCAGTTATAACAGGGAAAATTCACCCCTCCACTTT. Protein product: CASSYNRENSPLHF.

The gene calls are TRBV2 and TRBJ1-5; no definite D call. Germline-derived CDR1 and CDR2 are SNHLY and FYNNEI. V gave up 1 base and J gave up 4 bases, with 5 bases separating them. This CDR3 has 13 residues. This chain's CDR3 is CASSEGQNQPQHF. CDR3 sequence (DNA): TGTGCCAGCAGTGAAGGGCAAAATCAGCCCCAGCATTTT.

This rearrangement joins TRBV19 to TRBJ1-5; 10 bases are shared with TRBD1. This CDR3 region has 16 residues. Unmatched junction bases numbered 9, after V lost 6 bases and J lost 4 bases. Looked up from germline, CDR1 is LNHDA and CDR2 is SQIVND (reference sequence). The CDR3 spells CASSNSWGQGNQPQHF. CDR3 coding DNA: TGTGCCAGTAGCAACTCTTGGGGACAGGGGAATCAGCCCCAGCATTTT.

This clone was recorded only once. This chain joins TRBV5-4 and TRBJ1-1; 7 nucleotides agree with TRBD1. CDR1 SGHNT and CDR2 YYREEE come from the germline V gene (reference sequence). Losses at the gene ends were 3 bases for V and 1 base for J; bases not matched to a gene: 3. This CDR3 has 14 residues. In DNA form, the CDR3 reads TGTGCCAGCAGCTCCCAGGGGGGGAACACTGAAGCTTTCTTT. It specifies CASSSQGGNTEAFF.

The chain employs TRBV5-1 and TRBJ1-1, with 7 bases fitting TRBD1. CDR1 is SGHRS and CDR2 is YFSETQ in the germline V gene. Germline trimming cut 2 bases from V and 1 base from J; bases unmatched to any gene: 5. CDR3 length: 15 amino acids. CDR3 coding DNA: TGCGCCAGCAGCTTAGCTGGGACAGCGAACACTGAAGCTTTCTTT. This gives the protein CASSLAGTANTEAFF.

The chain carries TRBV4-1 and TRBJ2-1, with 12 bases that match TRBD2. In germline, CDR1 is MGHRA, CDR2 YSYEKL. J was trimmed by 6 bases and V by 6 bases; bases with no gene match: 3. This CDR3 region has 14 residues. CDR3 residues: CASSKLAGGNEQFF. CDR3 nucleotide sequence: TGCGCCAGCAGTAAACTAGCGGGGGGCAATGAGCAGTTCTTC.

The chain is built from TRBV9 and TRBJ1-5; 7 bases agree with TRBD1. With 3 bases clipped from V and 4 bases from J, the junction kept 7 bases outside the gene matches. CDR1 and CDR2 from the germline V gene are SGDLS and YYNGEE. The CDR3 runs 15 residues. CDR3 in amino acids: CASSATGTANQPQHF. The CDR3 region has the DNA TGTGCCAGCAGCGCTACTGGGACAGCTAATCAGCCCCAGCATTTT.

V and J are TRBV5-4 and TRBJ2-3; D possibly corresponds to TRBD2 (5 bases). The CDR3 runs 13 residues. V gave up 10 bases and J gave up 4 bases, with 16 bases separating them. CDR1 and CDR2 (germline): SGHNT, YYREEE (reference sequence). CDR3 protein: CAVPEESADTQYF. CDR3 sequence (DNA): TGTGCCGTCCCGGAGGAGAGCGCAGATACGCAGTATTTT.

The rearrangement links TRBV7-9 to TRBJ1-2; perhaps TRBD1 as D (6 bases). Germline V gene sequence: CDR1 SEHNR, CDR2 FQNEAQ (reference sequence). The CDR3 consists of 14 residues. Deletions cut 7 bases from V and 8 bases from J, with 20 bases between. The CDR3 loop reads CASILTGTPSGYTF. CDR3 DNA: TGTGCCAGCATCTTGACCGGGACACCGTCCGGCTACACCTTC.